These T cell receptor beta chains were read from a single sample in a study of blood T cell repertoires in COVID-19. This table comes from immunoSEQ multiplex PCR, and its TCRdb copy is limited to in-frame clones, with some not included. The sample shows approximately 200,000 clones, roughly 80% of them seen only once. Input material: peripheral blood. These receptors originate from a woman aged 50 to 60 with acute or convalescent COVID-19. Both conserved end residues are trimmed from each CDR3.

j_call: TRBJ1-6
v_call: TRBV3-1/TRBV3-2
cdr3_aa: ASSPGGVGNSPLH

j_call: TRBJ2-6
v_call: TRBV27
cdr3_aa: ASRRTGTAGANVLT

j_call: TRBJ1-6
v_call: TRBV9
cdr3_aa: ASSVQGTTWGSPLH

j_call: TRBJ1-6
v_call: TRBV5-5
cdr3_aa: ASSLAPVNSPLH

j_call: TRBJ1-5
v_call: TRBV19
cdr3_aa: ASSIWGQAQPQH

j_call: TRBJ2-3
v_call: TRBV24-1
cdr3_aa: ATSDLTSGRTDTQY

j_call: TRBJ1-2
v_call: TRBV30
cdr3_aa: AGGRGYGYT

j_call: TRBJ2-3
v_call: TRBV24-1
cdr3_aa: ATSAPIGVPGQGTDTQY

j_call: TRBJ1-2
v_call: TRBV11-2
cdr3_aa: ASSKGQGTNYGYT

j_call: TRBJ1-2
v_call: TRBV4-3
cdr3_aa: ASSQDIGLRMGYT

j_call: TRBJ1-1
v_call: TRBV19
cdr3_aa: ASSNSHEAF

j_call: TRBJ1-3
v_call: TRBV5-1
cdr3_aa: ASSLGTLSGNTIY

j_call: TRBJ1-2
v_call: TRBV6-2/TRBV6-3
cdr3_aa: ASSYSILRGPDGYT

j_call: TRBJ1-1
v_call: TRBV19
cdr3_aa: ASSIVGQAPGTEAF

j_call: TRBJ1-2
v_call: TRBV28
cdr3_aa: ASRALGSGDYGYT

j_call: TRBJ1-4
v_call: TRBV6-5
cdr3_aa: ASSYRHAGEKLF

j_call: TRBJ1-4
v_call: TRBV5-4
cdr3_aa: ASSSGGGAFGEKLF

j_call: TRBJ2-7
v_call: TRBV6-5
cdr3_aa: ASRDYSLIAKQY

j_call: TRBJ2-7
v_call: TRBV7-2
cdr3_aa: ASSPKGLATAEQY

j_call: TRBJ1-4
v_call: TRBV19
cdr3_aa: ASSIDFSTGQNEKLF

j_call: TRBJ2-1
v_call: TRBV7-2
cdr3_aa: ASSLELAGGREQF

j_call: TRBJ1-1
v_call: TRBV28
cdr3_aa: ASSPQGAIGAF

j_call: TRBJ2-7
v_call: TRBV5-4
cdr3_aa: ASSKGQGVYEQY

j_call: TRBJ2-1
v_call: TRBV7-7
cdr3_aa: ASSPRSGTGAYNEQF

j_call: TRBJ2-7
v_call: TRBV6-5
cdr3_aa: ASSYGTGPYEQY

j_call: TRBJ1-5
v_call: TRBV6-5
cdr3_aa: ASSPDRGNQPQH

j_call: TRBJ2-5
v_call: TRBV9
cdr3_aa: ASSVWMGRGQETQY

j_call: TRBJ2-1
v_call: TRBV19
cdr3_aa: ASRTPNYNEQF

j_call: TRBJ2-7
v_call: TRBV24-1
cdr3_aa: ATIRDRAYEQY

j_call: TRBJ1-5
v_call: TRBV2
cdr3_aa: ASSGDRGIKGQPQH

j_call: TRBJ2-7
v_call: TRBV6-5
cdr3_aa: ASRRLPMGEQY

j_call: TRBJ1-5
v_call: TRBV19
cdr3_aa: ASSIVAGRAGNQPQH

j_call: TRBJ1-4
v_call: TRBV11-2
cdr3_aa: ASSLGQGAKLF

j_call: TRBJ1-2
v_call: TRBV3-1/TRBV3-2
cdr3_aa: ASSQDRTGQGNGYT

j_call: TRBJ1-3
v_call: TRBV7-2
cdr3_aa: AATTTGAKNTIY

j_call: TRBJ1-4
v_call: TRBV5-5
cdr3_aa: ASSWRTGTTNEKLF

j_call: TRBJ2-7
v_call: TRBV2
cdr3_aa: ASRTDRGPYEQY

j_call: TRBJ1-6
v_call: TRBV4-3
cdr3_aa: ASSQDFTGPGAPLH

j_call: TRBJ1-2
v_call: TRBV6-6
cdr3_aa: ASRDSPGQGPLGYT

j_call: TRBJ2-3
v_call: TRBV11-3
cdr3_aa: ASSPSGSQDTQY

j_call: TRBJ2-1
v_call: TRBV25-1
cdr3_aa: ASSTYRGSSYNEQF

j_call: TRBJ2-7
v_call: TRBV11-2
cdr3_aa: ASSFAPAGYEQY